These T cell receptor beta chains were read from a single sample in a study of healthy donors' naive CD4 and CD8 T cells. TCRdb analysed the reads with MiXCR anew, one entry per CDR3 protein. The repertoire holds approximately 180,000 distinct CDR3 sequences, under 85% seen once, with around 2% in the top ten. Sequences were obtained from naive CD4+ and CD8+ T cells sorted from blood, pooled from several donors. Receptors were obtained from a pool of human donors in good health; the sample pools cells from several healthy donors. The CDR3 runs from the conserved cysteine through the conserved F or W. Clone sizes are given selectively: once, few, many, or a class where the clone is expanded.

.	TRBV29-1	14	TRBJ1-1	CSVAAGTGNTEAFF
once	TRBV29-1	16	TRBJ2-1	CSGRTSGASSYNEQFF
.	TRBV19	15	TRBJ1-1	CASSISGGMNTEAFF
few	TRBV27	14	TRBJ1-1	CASGKDLSPTEAFF
few	TRBV7-9	13	TRBJ1-1	CASSFAANTEAFF
few	TRBV13	12	TRBJ2-7	CASSLTGSEQYF
.	TRBV4-3	16	TRBJ2-7	CASSQDWSPSGYEQYF
.	TRBV5-4	15	TRBJ1-1	CASSPSRQGHTEAFF
.	TRBV10-3	16	TRBJ2-1	CAISESGSGRINEQFF
.	TRBV19	14	TRBJ1-2	CASRDPGGLAGYTF
.	TRBV5-1	13	TRBJ1-6	CASRADGDSPLHF
.	TRBV29-1	16	TRBJ2-3	CSVEALGAGDQGTQYF
.	TRBV27	13	TRBJ2-7	CASSPRRAGEQYF
.	TRBV12-3/TRBV12-4	13	TRBJ1-2	CASSLAGNPGYTF
.	TRBV15	15	TRBJ2-1	CATSNRTSAKNEQFF
.	TRBV6-5	15	TRBJ1-1	CATWRQGVSFTEAFF
.	TRBV20-1	15	TRBJ2-7	CSAYDGLAGNYEQYF
.	TRBV12-3/TRBV12-4	15	TRBJ1-5	CASSRTGVRGQPQHF
.	TRBV11-1	17	TRBJ2-7	CASSPEPGQALWDEQYF
.	TRBV20-1	13	TRBJ2-3	CSASRQGPDTQYF
.	TRBV6-5	14	TRBJ2-1	CASSYVDSGDEQFF
.	TRBV6-5	15	TRBJ1-1	CASSYSPGPNTEAFF
.	TRBV6-5	15	TRBJ1-2	CASRPGTGGNYGYTF
.	TRBV10-3	15	TRBJ1-1	CAISEGQGRRTEAFF
.	TRBV27	15	TRBJ2-2	CASSLSPENTGELFF
.	TRBV29-1	13	TRBJ2-7	CSVVDTGGRGQYF
.	TRBV29-1	12	TRBJ2-7	CSVSGGINEQYF
.	TRBV5-1	14	TRBJ1-1	CASSFGTGSTEAFF
.	TRBV29-1	12	TRBJ1-1	CSVDVMNTEAFF
.	TRBV7-9	16	TRBJ2-1	CASSSERPSSYNEQFF
.	TRBV7-8	17	TRBJ1-5	CASSLATRVGSNQPQHF
.	TRBV30	18	TRBJ2-4	CAWKGGTGVVGAKNIQYF
.	TRBV10-3	19	TRBJ2-3	CAIRVAGGQMRTDTDTQYF
.	TRBV12-3/TRBV12-4	15	TRBJ2-3	CASRPLAGGTDTQYF
.	TRBV6-5	15	TRBJ1-3	CASSLDRGAGNTIYF
.	TRBV29-1	15	TRBJ1-2	CSAGGIDRGPYGYTF
few	TRBV27	14	TRBJ1-5	CASSLSPGNQPQHF
.	TRBV29-1	13	TRBJ1-1	CSVNRQGPTEAFF